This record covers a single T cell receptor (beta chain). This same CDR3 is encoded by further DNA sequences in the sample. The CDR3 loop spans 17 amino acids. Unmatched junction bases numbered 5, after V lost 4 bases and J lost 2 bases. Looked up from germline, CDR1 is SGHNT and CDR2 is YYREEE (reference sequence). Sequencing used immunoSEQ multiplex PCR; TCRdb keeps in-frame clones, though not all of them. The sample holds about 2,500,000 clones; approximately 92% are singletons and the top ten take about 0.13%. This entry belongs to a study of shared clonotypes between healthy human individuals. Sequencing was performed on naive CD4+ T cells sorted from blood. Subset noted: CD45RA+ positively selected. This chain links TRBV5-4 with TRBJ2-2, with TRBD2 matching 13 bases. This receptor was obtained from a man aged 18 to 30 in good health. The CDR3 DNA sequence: TGTGCCAGCAGCACTGGGGGACTAGCGGGAAACACCGGGGAGCTGTTTTTT. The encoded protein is CASSTGGLAGNTGELFF.